The 10 T cell receptor beta chains below were found in one sample sequenced in a study of radiotherapy plus CTLA-4 blockade in lung cancer. Produced via immunoSEQ multiplex PCR; TCRdb's table is partial and in-frame only. The sample carries roughly 76,000 clones, roughly 70% recorded once. The source was peripheral blood, collected from a patient treated with radiotherapy plus ipilimumab. The receptors derive from a human donor with non-small cell lung cancer whose response to radiotherapy plus ipilimumab could not be evaluated.

This clone has more than one count but fewer than ten. V is TRBV4-1 and J is TRBJ1-1; D might be TRBD1 (5 bases). Trimming took 6 bases from V and 1 from J, leaving 12 bases between them. This CDR3 has 14 amino acids. Germline V CDR1 and CDR2: MGHRA, YSYEKL. DNA of the CDR3: TGCGCCAGCAGTCAATCGACAGAGAACACTGAAGCTTTCTTT. Its protein is CASSQSTENTEAFF.

CDR3 amino acids: CASSYSGEAHEQYF. The CDR3 nucleotides read TGTGCCAGCAGTTATTCGGGGGAAGCCCACGAGCAGTACTTC. J is TRBJ2-7 and V is TRBV6-6, with D tentatively TRBD2 (6 bases). The V end was cut by 3 bases, the J end by 5 bases, with 14 bases between. Germline V gene sequence: CDR1 MNHNY, CDR2 SVGAGI (reference sequence). CDR3 size: 14 residues.

A single count supports this clone. The rearrangement joins TRBV4-1 to TRBJ2-5; D may be TRBD2 (5 bases). Trimming took 8 bases from V and 5 from J, leaving 12 bases between them. The CDR3 length is 12 residues. Germline V gene sequence: CDR1 MGHRA, CDR2 YSYEKL. DNA for the CDR3: TGCGCCAGCCGCGTCCCGGGGGAGACCCAGTACTTC. Residues: CASRVPGETQYF.

The chain employs TRBV7-2 and TRBJ2-5; no clear D gene. The V gene lost 3 bases and the J gene lost 2 bases, with 7 bases spanning the gap. The length of the CDR3 is 13 residues. Germline V CDR1 and CDR2: SGHTA, FQGNSA. CDR3 sequence reads: CASSFQRQETQYF. The DNA of the CDR3 is TGTGCCAGCAGCTTTCAGCGTCAAGAGACCCAGTACTTC.

The chain is built from TRBV27 and TRBJ2-3, with 8 positions matching TRBD2. The CDR3 sequence is 16 residues long. Germline CDR1 and CDR2: MNHEY and SMNVEV (reference sequence). The V gene end was trimmed by 0 bases and the J gene end by 0 bases; junction bases not matched to a gene: 2. The DNA of the CDR3 is TGTGCCAGCAGTTTATCCCCTAGCGGGAGCACAGATACGCAGTATTTT. As protein: CASSLSPSGSTDTQYF.

The chain combines TRBV9 with TRBJ2-1; D is possibly TRBD2 (5 bases). CDR1 is SGDLS and CDR2 is YYNGEE in the germline V gene. Between the trimmed V and J ends, which lost 3 bases and 12 bases, there was a span of 13 bases. The length of the CDR3 is 12 residues. In DNA form, the CDR3 reads TGTGCCAGCAGCGGTCCAAGGAGGACGCAGTTCTTC. It is translated as CASSGPRRTQFF.

V and J are TRBV30 and TRBJ2-5; TRBD2 matches at 7 bases. The trim removed 2 bases at V and 2 bases at J, leaving 8 bases unmatched. CDR3 size: 15 residues. CDR1 GTSNPN and CDR2 SVGIG come from the germline V gene (reference sequence). This chain's CDR3 is CAWSLVSGVQETQYF. The CDR3 region has the DNA TGTGCCTGGAGTCTCGTAAGCGGGGTTCAAGAGACCCAGTACTTC. The variable domain in full, completed from reference TRBV30 and TRBJ2-5, reads SQTIHQWPATLVQPVGSPLSLECTVEGTSNPNLYWYRQAAGRGLQLLFYSVGIGQISSEVPQNLSASRPQDRQFILSSKKLLLSDSGFYLCAWSLVSGVQETQYFGPGTRLLVL.

This clone was found once. The genes are TRBV6-6 and TRBJ1-6; possible D gene TRBD1, 6 bases. Germline lookup yields CDR1 MNHNY and CDR2 SVGAGI (reference sequence). CDR3 length equals 15 residues. V was shortened by 6 bases and J by 5 bases, with 14 bases between the two germline ends. CDR3 sequence (DNA): TGTGCCAGCAGCCCCGGGACACGCGATAATTCACCCCTCCACTTT. Translated, it gives CASSPGTRDNSPLHF.

This clone was picked up one time. The V gene is TRBV9, the J gene TRBJ2-3, with 12 bases matching TRBD2. CDR1 is SGDLS, CDR2 YYNGEE, per germline. CDR3 length: 16 amino acids. V shed 4 bases and J 3 bases; nucleotides not matched to a gene: 6. The CDR3 coding sequence is TGTGCCAGCAGCCCGAGAGGACTAGCGGGGACAGATACGCAGTATTTT. This sequence encodes CASSPRGLAGTDTQYF.

The V gene is TRBV5-8, the J gene TRBJ1-5, with 7 bases identical to TRBD1. Germline V gives CDR1 SGHTS, CDR2 YDEGEE. V lost 2 bases, J lost 3 bases, and 5 bases stayed unmatched. This CDR3 has 15 residues. The CDR3 loop reads CASSFGTVSNQPQHF. As DNA, the CDR3 is TGTGCCAGCAGCTTTGGGACAGTCTCCAATCAGCCCCAGCATTTT. The full variable domain, completed using reference TRBV5-8 and TRBJ1-5, is EAGVTQSPTHLIKTRGQQATLRCSPISGHTSVYWYQQALGLGLQFLLWYDEGEERNRGNFPPRFSGRQFPNYSSELNVNALELEDSALYLCASSFGTVSNQPQHFGDGTRLSIL.